Below are 21 T cell receptor beta chains sequenced from a single sample in a study of early T cells in non-severe SARS-CoV-2 infection. TCRdb called the 5' RACE reads again in MiXCR, with one record for every CDR3 protein. Altogether about 64,000 distinct CDR3 sequences are present, 10% to 15% being singletons, with the ten largest covering around 3.9%. Source material: whole blood. The receptors were gathered from an adult who was a healthcare worker with PCR-confirmed SARS-CoV-2 infection or an uninfected control (not recorded which).

In this sample, this clonotype turned up a few times. DNA for the CDR3: TGTGCCAGCAGCTTAGAGAGGGGCGACGGGTACAATGAGCAGTTCTTC. Its protein product is CASSLERGDGYNEQFF. J is TRBJ2-1 and V is TRBV7-6; D possibly uses TRBD1 or TRBD2 (5 bases each). The CDR3 spans 16 residues. The V gene's germline CDR1 is SGHVS and CDR2 FNYEAQ. V gave up 1 base and J gave up 4 bases, with 14 bases separating them.

This clonotype turned up a few times. The chain links TRBV7-6 to TRBJ1-5; D gene unclear. The germline V and J ends were trimmed by 1 base and 6 bases, with 7 bases remaining between them. Germline V CDR1 and CDR2: SGHVS, FNYEAQ. The CDR3 has 13 residues. The DNA for the CDR3 is TGTGCCAGCAGCTTAGAGTTGGGTCAGCCCCAGCATTTT. Translated, it gives CASSLELGQPQHF.

The V gene is TRBV29-1, the J gene TRBJ2-7, with D tentatively TRBD1 (5 bases). The CDR3 is 11 residues long. CDR1 is SQVTM and CDR2 is ANQGSEA in the germline V gene. V lost 7 bases and J lost 2, with 9 bases in between. In nucleotides, the CDR3 is TGCAGCGCTGAGGACACCTACGAGCAGTACTTC. Protein product: CSAEDTYEQYF.

At least ten counts were recorded for this clonotype. The chain is built from TRBV18 and TRBJ2-7; 7 bases align to TRBD1. Germline assignment: CDR1 KGHSH and CDR2 LQKENI. V gave up 0 bases and J gave up 2 bases; unmatched junction bases: 7. There are 16 residues in the CDR3. CDR3 DNA: TGTGCCAGCTCACCACCGGGATCACAGGGGACCTACGAGCAGTACTTC. This sequence encodes CASSPPGSQGTYEQYF.

This clonotype came up a few times. V is TRBV2 and J is TRBJ2-1; 7 bases are a match to TRBD1. Looked up from germline, CDR1 is SNHLY and CDR2 is FYNNEI. The CDR3 is 17 residues long. With 7 bases clipped from V and 0 bases from J, the junction kept 12 bases outside the gene matches. The CDR3 sequence is CASKDEQGLSSYNEQFF. CDR3 nucleotide sequence: TGTGCCAGCAAGGACGAACAGGGGCTGAGCTCCTACAATGAGCAGTTCTTC. Combining the CDR3 with reference TRBV2 and TRBJ2-1 gives the whole variable domain EPEVTQTPSHQVTQMGQEVILRCVPISNHLYFYWYRQILGQKVEFLVSFYNNEISEKSEIFDDQFSVERPDGSNFTLKIRSTKLEDSAMYFCASKDEQGLSSYNEQFFGPGTRLTVL.

A single count supports this clonotype. The chain couples TRBV11-2 to TRBJ2-7; D not certain. This CDR3 has 12 amino acids. Trimming shortened V by 3 bases and J by 5 bases, and 8 bases separated the two germline ends. Germline-derived CDR1 and CDR2 are SGHAT and FQNNGV. The CDR3 here is CASSFTVDEQYF. The CDR3 DNA is TGTGCCAGCAGCTTCACTGTCGACGAGCAGTACTTC.

The rearrangement joins TRBV9 to TRBJ1-6; D gene uncertain. Per the germline V gene, CDR1 is SGDLS and CDR2 is YYNGEE. The CDR3 is 15 amino acids. V was trimmed by 0 bases and J by 7 bases, leaving 11 bases between them. The chain's CDR3 is CASSVGTDPNSPLHF. CDR3 in DNA: TGTGCCAGCAGCGTAGGGACGGACCCGAATTCACCCCTCCACTTT.

This chain links TRBV2 with TRBJ1-1, with unresolved D. Trimming cost V 10 bases and J 1 base, with 7 bases left between them. The germline gives CDR1 SNHLY, CDR2 FYNNEI. This CDR3 is 11 amino acids long. The CDR3, as DNA: TGTGCCACAGAGGAGAACACTGAAGCTTTCTTT. This sequence encodes CATEENTEAFF.

This clonotype has just a few counts. The chain is built from TRBV7-8 and TRBJ1-1; possible D gene TRBD1, 5 bases. The germline V gene has CDR1 SGHVS and CDR2 FQNEAQ. Trimming removed 1 base at V and 1 base at J, with 7 bases between. The CDR3 is 14 residues long. CDR3 DNA: TGTGCCAGCAGCTTAGAGGGGACGAACACTGAAGCTTTCTTT. It specifies CASSLEGTNTEAFF.

This clonotype was recorded at least ten times. The genes are TRBV2 and TRBJ1-4, with unresolved D. Germline loops: CDR1 SNHLY, CDR2 FYNNEI. This CDR3 contains 14 residues. Trimming cost V 1 base and J 7 bases, with 10 bases left between them. This CDR3 reads CASSEGARGEKLFF. The CDR3 bases are TGTGCCAGCAGTGAAGGGGCACGCGGTGAAAAACTGTTTTTT. The variable domain in full, completed from reference TRBV2 and TRBJ1-4, reads EPEVTQTPSHQVTQMGQEVILRCVPISNHLYFYWYRQILGQKVEFLVSFYNNEISEKSEIFDDQFSVERPDGSNFTLKIRSTKLEDSAMYFCASSEGARGEKLFFGSGTQLSVL.

This clonotype was found a few times. CDR3: CASSYEDPTYEQYF. The CDR3 DNA reads TGTGCCAGCAGTTACGAAGACCCAACCTACGAGCAGTACTTC. V and J are TRBV6-6 and TRBJ2-7; D remains unclear. The V gene's germline CDR1 is MNHNY and CDR2 SVGAGI (reference sequence). Trimming took 2 bases from V and 2 from J, leaving 10 bases between them. The CDR3 totals 14 residues.

The chain employs TRBV4-1 and TRBJ2-7; 7 nucleotides align to TRBD2. V shed 1 base and J 4 bases; nucleotides not matched to a gene: 7. From germline, CDR1 is MGHRA and CDR2 YSYEKL. CDR3 length equals 15 residues. This CDR3 is CASSQGRLASYEQYF. Here the CDR3 DNA reads TGCGCCAGCAGCCAAGGGCGACTAGCCTCTTACGAGCAGTACTTC.

This clonotype was detected a few times. The chain combines TRBV2 with TRBJ1-1; D is perhaps TRBD1 (6 bases). Per the germline V gene, CDR1 is SNHLY and CDR2 is FYNNEI. V was trimmed by 2 bases and J by 4 bases, leaving 8 bases between them. This CDR3 spans 13 amino acids. CDR3 in amino acids: CASSEQGITEAFF. DNA for the CDR3: TGTGCCAGCAGTGAACAGGGGATCACTGAAGCTTTCTTT.

This clonotype has a handful of counts. V and J are TRBV7-8 and TRBJ1-1; 8 nucleotides line up with TRBD1. The V gene's germline CDR1 is SGHVS and CDR2 FQNEAQ. This CDR3 is built from 15 residues. J was trimmed by 0 bases and V by 7 bases; bases with no gene match: 7. This CDR3 is CASNGQGAVNTEAFF. CDR3 sequence (DNA): TGTGCCAGCAACGGACAGGGCGCGGTGAACACTGAAGCTTTCTTT.

The chain employs TRBV5-1 and TRBJ2-1; no definite D call. The CDR3 loop spans 13 amino acids. V was trimmed by 4 bases and J by 6 bases, leaving 11 bases between them. Per the germline V gene, CDR1 is SGHRS and CDR2 is YFSETQ. The CDR3 sequence: CASSKALGNEQFF. The CDR3 DNA follows: TGCGCCAGCAGCAAGGCTCTGGGCAATGAGCAGTTCTTC. Based on the CDR3 plus reference TRBV5-1 and TRBJ2-1, the full variable domain is KAGVTQTPRYLIKTRGQQVTLSCSPISGHRSVSWYQQTPGQGLQFLFEYFSETQRNKGNFPGRFSGRQFSNSRSEMNVSTLELGDSALYLCASSKALGNEQFFGPGTRLTVL.

This clonotype was seen a handful of times. The chain has TRBV10-3 and TRBJ2-3, with D possibly being TRBD2 (6 bases). This CDR3 has 15 residues. Trimming removed 0 bases from V and 2 bases from J, with 9 bases in between. CDR1 and CDR2 (germline): ENHRY, SYGVKD. The CDR3 nucleotides are TGTGCCATCAGTGAGTCGGGGACTCCCACAGATACGCAGTATTTT. The encoded protein is CAISESGTPTDTQYF.

This clonotype was found a few times. The chain combines TRBV20-1 with TRBJ2-3; maybe TRBD2 (5 bases). Germline-derived CDR1 and CDR2 are DFQATT and SNEGSKA (reference sequence). V gave up 5 bases and J gave up 2 bases, with 14 bases separating them. The CDR3 totals 14 residues. The CDR3 DNA is TGCAGTGCTCCGCCGGTCGGGATCACAGATACGCAGTATTTT. Amino acid sequence: CSAPPVGITDTQYF.

Many counts were recorded for this clonotype. The chain uses TRBV18 and TRBJ2-5; the D gene is possibly TRBD2 (5 bases). CDR3 size: 14 residues. The V and J ends lost 3 bases and 0 bases respectively, with 8 bases between them. Germline assignment: CDR1 KGHSH and CDR2 LQKENI. The CDR3 DNA sequence: TGTGCCAGCTCACCCACCGGGAACCAAGAGACCCAGTACTTC. Encoded protein: CASSPTGNQETQYF.

In this sample, this clonotype turned up a few times. The V call is TRBV20-1, the J call TRBJ2-3; TRBD2 aligns across 12 bases. The CDR3 length is 16 residues. V trimming: 5 bases; J trimming: 2 bases; junction bases outside the gene matches: 8. Germline-derived CDR1 and CDR2 are DFQATT and SNEGSKA (reference sequence). CDR3 sequence: CSARRLAGVYTDTQYF. The CDR3 nucleotides read TGCAGTGCTCGAAGACTAGCGGGGGTGTACACAGATACGCAGTATTTT.

This clonotype was counted only a few times. The chain couples TRBV9 to TRBJ2-5; D gene unclear. V lost 4 bases to trimming and J lost 5 bases, with 12 bases between them. The CDR3 covers 13 residues. Germline CDR1 and CDR2: SGDLS and YYNGEE. CDR3 nucleotide sequence: TGTGCCAGCAGCCTCAGTGTTCGGGAGACCCAGTACTTC. Translated, it gives CASSLSVRETQYF.

The V gene is TRBV18, the J gene TRBJ1-1, with D uncertain. This CDR3 region has 15 residues. V lost 4 bases to trimming and J lost 1 base, with 13 bases between them. Looked up from germline, CDR1 is KGHSH and CDR2 is LQKENI. CDR3 bases: TGTGCCAGCTCACACCGGACCTCCGGGAACACTGAAGCTTTCTTT. It specifies CASSHRTSGNTEAFF. Based on the CDR3 plus reference TRBV18 and TRBJ1-1, the full variable domain is NAGVMQNPRHLVRRRGQEARLRCSPMKGHSHVYWYRQLPEEGLKFMVYLQKENIIDESGMPKERFSAEFPKEGPSILRIQQVVRGDSAAYFCASSHRTSGNTEAFFGQGTRLTVV.